This is a list of T cell receptor beta chains from one sample in a study of response to subunit inactivated influenza vaccine. Each CDR3 protein is one row after TCRdb ran MiXCR on the RT-PCR reads. The sample has about 570,000 distinct CDR3 sequences, approximately 10% seen once. This sample comprised PBMCs from blood, obtained on the day of vaccination. These receptors were collected from a man aged 50 to 60 who received an inactivated influenza vaccine. CDR3s include the opening cysteine and the closing phenylalanine or tryptophan. The order of the fields is V gene, J gene, D gene, clone size, CDR3 protein, CDR3 DNA. The D gene is left open where the match is weak. Size tells how often a clone was seen (once, few, many) or the class of an expanded clone, and some rows leave it out.

V gene: TRBV11-2; J gene: TRBJ1-2; D gene: -; clone size: many; CDR3 protein: CASSLDQGLYGYTF; CDR3 DNA: TGTGCCAGCAGCTTGGACCAGGGTCTCTATGGCTACACCTTC
V gene: TRBV5-6; J gene: TRBJ1-5; D gene: -; clone size: many; CDR3 protein: CASSLAGGDDNQPQHF; CDR3 DNA: TGTGCCAGCAGCTTGGCCGGGGGGGATGACAATCAGCCCCAGCATTTT
V gene: TRBV5-6; J gene: TRBJ2-3; D gene: -; clone size: -; CDR3 protein: CASSPPDLWSDTQYF; CDR3 DNA: TGTGCCAGCAGCCCACCCGACCTCTGGTCGGATACGCAGTATTTT
V gene: TRBV6-1; J gene: TRBJ1-1; D gene: -; clone size: few; CDR3 protein: CASRSLGTALEAFF; CDR3 DNA: TGTGCCAGCAGATCCCTCGGGACGGCGTTGGAAGCTTTCTTT
V gene: TRBV7-2; J gene: TRBJ1-3; D gene: -; clone size: -; CDR3 protein: CASSLDQGATGNTIYF; CDR3 DNA: TGTGCCAGCAGCTTAGATCAAGGGGCCACCGGAAACACCATATATTTT
V gene: TRBV7-3; J gene: TRBJ2-1; D gene: TRBD2; clone size: -; CDR3 protein: CASSLTGGRSYNEQFF; CDR3 DNA: TGTGCCAGCAGCTTAACCGGCGGGAGATCCTACAATGAGCAGTTCTTC
V gene: TRBV12-3/TRBV12-4; J gene: TRBJ1-5; D gene: TRBD1; clone size: -; CDR3 protein: CASSFGWGTGSSNQPQHF; CDR3 DNA: TGTGCCAGCAGTTTCGGATGGGGGACAGGGTCTAGCAATCAGCCCCAGCATTTT
V gene: TRBV30; J gene: TRBJ1-5; D gene: -; clone size: few; CDR3 protein: CAWSVRSVTGPQHF; CDR3 DNA: TGTGCCTGGAGTGTACGGAGCGTGACTGGGCCCCAGCATTTT
V gene: TRBV7-9; J gene: TRBJ1-1; D gene: -; clone size: few; CDR3 protein: CASSAGTLMNTEAFF; CDR3 DNA: TGTGCCAGCAGCGCTGGGACACTGATGAACACTGAAGCTTTCTTT
V gene: TRBV12-3/TRBV12-4; J gene: TRBJ2-3; D gene: -; clone size: -; CDR3 protein: CASRSGRGTPSTDTQYF; CDR3 DNA: TGTGCCAGCAGATCCGGGCGGGGGACACCAAGCACAGATACGCAGTATTTT
V gene: TRBV4-3; J gene: TRBJ2-7; D gene: -; clone size: -; CDR3 protein: CASSQEQADEQYF; CDR3 DNA: TGCGCCAGCAGCCAAGAACAGGCGGACGAGCAGTACTTC
V gene: TRBV25-1; J gene: TRBJ2-2; D gene: -; clone size: many; CDR3 protein: CASRETGQTGELFF; CDR3 DNA: TGTGCCAGCAGGGAGACGGGCCAAACCGGGGAGCTGTTTTTT
V gene: TRBV28; J gene: TRBJ1-5; D gene: -; clone size: few; CDR3 protein: CASSLSTANQPQHF; CDR3 DNA: TGTGCCAGCAGTTTATCTACAGCTAATCAGCCCCAGCATTTT
V gene: TRBV12-3/TRBV12-4; J gene: TRBJ2-1; D gene: TRBD2; clone size: many; CDR3 protein: CASSPGTTLNEQFF; CDR3 DNA: TGTGCCAGCAGTCCGGGGACTACCCTCAATGAGCAGTTCTTC
V gene: TRBV7-9; J gene: TRBJ1-4; D gene: -; clone size: -; CDR3 protein: CASSSIDGQWNEKLFF; CDR3 DNA: TGTGCCAGCAGCTCGATCGACGGCCAGTGGAATGAAAAACTGTTTTTT
V gene: TRBV5-6; J gene: TRBJ2-5; D gene: TRBD1; clone size: -; CDR3 protein: CASSTIQGEQQETQYF; CDR3 DNA: TGTGCCAGCAGCACCATACAGGGGGAGCAACAAGAGACCCAGTACTTC
V gene: TRBV20-1; J gene: TRBJ1-1; D gene: -; clone size: few; CDR3 protein: CSASVQPNTEAFF; CDR3 DNA: TGCAGTGCTAGTGTGCAGCCCAACACTGAAGCTTTCTTT
V gene: TRBV28; J gene: TRBJ2-7; D gene: TRBD1; clone size: -; CDR3 protein: CATEGTEAYEQYF; CDR3 DNA: TGTGCCACCGAAGGGACAGAAGCCTACGAGCAGTACTTC
V gene: TRBV5-1; J gene: TRBJ2-7; D gene: -; clone size: many; CDR3 protein: CASSLIPDEQYF; CDR3 DNA: TGCGCCAGCAGCTTGATTCCAGACGAGCAGTACTTC
V gene: TRBV10-1; J gene: TRBJ1-2; D gene: -; clone size: -; CDR3 protein: CASSEGTGYGYTF; CDR3 DNA: TGCGCCAGCAGTGAGGGAACAGGATATGGCTACACCTTC
V gene: TRBV7-2; J gene: TRBJ2-3; D gene: -; clone size: many; CDR3 protein: CASSLGHKWGTDTQYF; CDR3 DNA: TGTGCCAGCAGCTTAGGACACAAATGGGGCACAGATACGCAGTATTTT
V gene: TRBV6-4; J gene: TRBJ1-2; D gene: -; clone size: few; CDR3 protein: CASSYSRGSNYGYTF; CDR3 DNA: TGTGCCAGCAGTTACTCCAGGGGATCTAACTATGGCTACACCTTC
V gene: TRBV5-5; J gene: TRBJ2-2; D gene: TRBD2; clone size: -; CDR3 protein: CASSSWRGGRSGELFF; CDR3 DNA: TGTGCCAGCAGTTCCTGGCGGGGGGGCCGAAGCGGGGAGCTGTTTTTT
V gene: TRBV12-3/TRBV12-4; J gene: TRBJ1-1; D gene: -; clone size: many; CDR3 protein: CASSLGANTEAFF; CDR3 DNA: TGTGCCAGCAGTTTAGGGGCGAACACTGAAGCTTTCTTT
V gene: TRBV5-8; J gene: TRBJ2-7; D gene: -; clone size: -; CDR3 protein: CASSLVFRGGSYEQYF; CDR3 DNA: TGTGCCAGCAGCCTAGTATTCCGGGGAGGCTCCTACGAGCAGTACTTC
V gene: TRBV2; J gene: TRBJ2-1; D gene: -; clone size: -; CDR3 protein: CASSGSVNEQFF; CDR3 DNA: TGTGCCAGCAGTGGGTCGGTCAATGAGCAGTTCTTC
V gene: TRBV7-2; J gene: TRBJ2-7; D gene: -; clone size: -; CDR3 protein: CASSLVVRGYEQYF; CDR3 DNA: TGTGCCAGCAGCTTGGTCGTCAGGGGATACGAGCAGTACTTC
V gene: TRBV2; J gene: TRBJ2-7; D gene: -; clone size: -; CDR3 protein: CASKSLASLYEQYF; CDR3 DNA: TGTGCCAGCAAATCCCTGGCCTCACTCTACGAGCAGTACTTC
V gene: TRBV10-3; J gene: TRBJ2-3; D gene: -; clone size: -; CDR3 protein: CAISEDWRAPDTQYF; CDR3 DNA: TGTGCCATCAGTGAGGATTGGCGGGCCCCAGATACGCAGTATTTT
V gene: TRBV12-3/TRBV12-4; J gene: TRBJ1-1; D gene: TRBD1; clone size: few; CDR3 protein: CASSPPGGRLAGTEAFF; CDR3 DNA: TGTGCCAGCAGCCCCCCAGGGGGCAGACTGGCTGGCACTGAAGCTTTCTTT
V gene: TRBV15; J gene: TRBJ2-5; D gene: TRBD1; clone size: -; CDR3 protein: CATSRGGGHGLSQYF; CDR3 DNA: TGTGCCACCAGCAGAGGAGGGGGCCATGGGTTATCCCAGTACTTC
V gene: TRBV20-1; J gene: TRBJ2-5; D gene: TRBD2; clone size: -; CDR3 protein: CSASPSQGGLARETQYF; CDR3 DNA: TGCAGTGCTAGTCCCAGCCAGGGCGGACTAGCGAGGGAGACCCAGTACTTC
V gene: TRBV6-1; J gene: TRBJ2-1; D gene: TRBD2; clone size: many; CDR3 protein: CASRQRGLYNEQFF; CDR3 DNA: TGTGCCAGCAGACAGCGGGGCCTCTACAATGAGCAGTTCTTC
V gene: TRBV15; J gene: TRBJ1-5; D gene: -; clone size: -; CDR3 protein: CATSRVPPGASAQHF; CDR3 DNA: TGTGCCACCAGCAGAGTTCCCCCAGGGGCATCGGCCCAGCATTTT
V gene: TRBV5-1; J gene: TRBJ1-1; D gene: -; clone size: many; CDR3 protein: CASKGEPNTEAFF; CDR3 DNA: TGCGCCAGCAAGGGGGAACCTAACACTGAAGCTTTCTTT
V gene: TRBV7-3; J gene: TRBJ2-2; D gene: -; clone size: few; CDR3 protein: CASAPPGTGELFF; CDR3 DNA: TGTGCCAGCGCCCCACCAGGCACCGGGGAGCTGTTTTTT
V gene: TRBV11-1; J gene: TRBJ2-1; D gene: -; clone size: many; CDR3 protein: CASSRTRVKYLNEQFF; CDR3 DNA: TGTGCCAGCAGCAGAACTAGAGTGAAGTACCTTAATGAGCAGTTCTTC
V gene: TRBV28; J gene: TRBJ2-1; D gene: -; clone size: few; CDR3 protein: CASCPEGTEQFF; CDR3 DNA: TGTGCCAGCTGCCCCGAAGGTACGGAGCAGTTCTTC
V gene: TRBV29-1; J gene: TRBJ1-1; D gene: -; clone size: -; CDR3 protein: CGAGLHNTFSTEAFF; CDR3 DNA: TGCGGCGCGGGCCTCCACAACACCTTCTCCACTGAAGCTTTCTTT
V gene: TRBV28; J gene: TRBJ2-1; D gene: TRBD2; clone size: few; CDR3 protein: CASNRIGTRLTDEQFF; CDR3 DNA: TGTGCCAGCAATCGCATCGGGACTAGGTTGACCGATGAGCAGTTCTTC
V gene: TRBV12-3/TRBV12-4; J gene: TRBJ2-3; D gene: -; clone size: few; CDR3 protein: CATAPGPRADTQYF; CDR3 DNA: TGTGCCACCGCACCGGGACCTCGGGCGGATACGCAGTATTTT
V gene: TRBV7-9; J gene: TRBJ2-1; D gene: -; clone size: -; CDR3 protein: CASSRPGGNNEQFF; CDR3 DNA: TGTGCCAGCAGCCGTCCGGGGGGCAATAATGAGCAGTTCTTC
V gene: TRBV7-9; J gene: TRBJ2-7; D gene: TRBD1; clone size: -; CDR3 protein: CASSPKAGQGSYEQYF; CDR3 DNA: TGTGCCAGCAGCCCGAAGGCGGGACAGGGATCCTACGAGCAGTACTTC
V gene: TRBV10-3; J gene: TRBJ2-5; D gene: TRBD2; clone size: -; CDR3 protein: CAIRSAGGPQETQYF; CDR3 DNA: TGTGCCATCAGGTCAGCGGGAGGGCCCCAAGAGACCCAGTACTTC
V gene: TRBV7-8; J gene: TRBJ1-2; D gene: -; clone size: -; CDR3 protein: CASSSRSRPLGCTF; CDR3 DNA: TGTGCCAGCAGCTCCCGGTCCAGGCCTCTTGGCTGCACCTTC
V gene: TRBV5-5; J gene: TRBJ2-3; D gene: -; clone size: -; CDR3 protein: CASSLQVGEDTQYF; CDR3 DNA: TGTGCCAGCAGCTTGCAGGTTGGTGAGGATACGCAGTATTTT
V gene: TRBV29-1; J gene: TRBJ2-3; D gene: -; clone size: many; CDR3 protein: CSATPAGTDTQYF; CDR3 DNA: TGCAGCGCGACACCCGCGGGCACAGATACGCAGTATTTT
V gene: TRBV6-1; J gene: TRBJ2-3; D gene: TRBD1; clone size: many; CDR3 protein: CASSPMTGAPADTQYF; CDR3 DNA: TGTGCCAGCAGCCCCATGACAGGGGCGCCGGCAGATACGCAGTATTTT
V gene: TRBV11-2; J gene: TRBJ1-4; D gene: -; clone size: -; CDR3 protein: CASSLIFGTNEKLFF; CDR3 DNA: TGTGCCAGCAGCCTCATATTCGGGACTAATGAAAAACTGTTTTTT
V gene: TRBV20-1; J gene: TRBJ1-5; D gene: -; clone size: few; CDR3 protein: CSARDEQTSNQPQHF; CDR3 DNA: TGCAGTGCTAGAGATGAGCAGACTAGCAATCAGCCCCAGCATTTT
V gene: TRBV29-1; J gene: TRBJ2-7; D gene: -; clone size: few; CDR3 protein: CSASNGRPTYEQYF; CDR3 DNA: TGCAGCGCATCTAACGGACGACCGACCTACGAGCAGTACTTC
V gene: TRBV5-1; J gene: TRBJ2-1; D gene: -; clone size: -; CDR3 protein: CASSLGNLPYNEQFF; CDR3 DNA: TGCGCCAGCAGCTTGGGGAATCTCCCCTACAATGAGCAGTTCTTC
V gene: TRBV12-3/TRBV12-4; J gene: TRBJ2-7; D gene: -; clone size: -; CDR3 protein: CASSFGARNAYEQYF; CDR3 DNA: TGTGCCAGCAGTTTTGGGGCCCGGAATGCCTACGAGCAGTACTTC
V gene: TRBV4-1; J gene: TRBJ2-7; D gene: -; clone size: -; CDR3 protein: CASSQDITPYSYEQYF; CDR3 DNA: TGCGCCAGCAGCCAAGATATAACACCCTATTCCTACGAGCAGTACTTC
V gene: TRBV30; J gene: TRBJ2-7; D gene: -; clone size: -; CDR3 protein: CAWSSQGLYEQYF; CDR3 DNA: TGTGCCTGGAGTTCTCAGGGGCTCTACGAGCAGTACTTC